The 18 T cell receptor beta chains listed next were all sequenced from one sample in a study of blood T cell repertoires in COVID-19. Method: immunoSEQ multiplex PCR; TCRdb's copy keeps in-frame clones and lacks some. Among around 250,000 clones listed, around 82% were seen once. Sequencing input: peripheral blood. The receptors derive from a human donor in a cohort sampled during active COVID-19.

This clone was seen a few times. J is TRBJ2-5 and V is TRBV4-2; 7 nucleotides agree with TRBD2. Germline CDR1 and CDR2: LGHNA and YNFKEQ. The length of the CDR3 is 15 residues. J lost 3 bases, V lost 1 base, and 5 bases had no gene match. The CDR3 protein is CASSQGRTSKETQYF. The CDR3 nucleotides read TGTGCCAGCAGCCAAGGTCGGACTAGTAAAGAGACCCAGTACTTC.

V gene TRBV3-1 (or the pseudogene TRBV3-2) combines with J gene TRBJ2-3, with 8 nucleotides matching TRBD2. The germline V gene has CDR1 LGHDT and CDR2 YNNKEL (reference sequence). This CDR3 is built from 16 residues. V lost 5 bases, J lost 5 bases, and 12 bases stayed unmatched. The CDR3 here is CASSGLAGGRGDTQYF. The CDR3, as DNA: TGTGCCAGCAGCGGGCTGGCGGGGGGCCGAGGAGATACGCAGTATTTT.

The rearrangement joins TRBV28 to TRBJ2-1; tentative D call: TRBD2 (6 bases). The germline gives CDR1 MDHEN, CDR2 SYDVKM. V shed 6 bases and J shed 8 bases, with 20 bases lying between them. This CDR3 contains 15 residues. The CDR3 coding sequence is TGTGCCAGCAGCCCTCGGGACTTTCGCGGGTATGAGCAGTTCTTC. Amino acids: CASSPRDFRGYEQFF.

The CDR3 spells CASRLIQGTNQPQHF. CDR3 sequence (DNA): TGTGCCAGCCGGCTAATACAGGGAACTAATCAGCCCCAGCATTTT. This chain links TRBV6-5 with TRBJ1-5; D perhaps matches TRBD1 (6 bases). Trimming pared 8 bases from V and 4 bases from J, leaving 18 bases between. The CDR3 totals 15 residues. CDR1 and CDR2 from the germline V gene are MNHEY and SVGAGI.

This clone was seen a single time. CDR3: CASSQERTDRYEQYF. The CDR3, as DNA: TGTGCCAGCAGCCAAGAAAGGACAGACAGGTACGAGCAGTACTTC. The chain employs TRBV4-2 and TRBJ2-7; a possible D gene is TRBD1 (6 bases). There are 15 residues in the CDR3. V was trimmed by 0 bases and J by 4 bases, leaving 13 bases between them. Germline V lookup: CDR1 LGHNA, CDR2 YNFKEQ.

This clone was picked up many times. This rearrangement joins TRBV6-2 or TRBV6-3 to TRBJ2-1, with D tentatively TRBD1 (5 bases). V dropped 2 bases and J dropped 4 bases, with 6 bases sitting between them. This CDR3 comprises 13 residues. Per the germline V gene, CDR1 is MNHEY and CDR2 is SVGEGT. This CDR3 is CASSYDSYNEQFF. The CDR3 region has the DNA TGTGCCAGCAGTTACGACAGTTACAATGAGCAGTTCTTC.

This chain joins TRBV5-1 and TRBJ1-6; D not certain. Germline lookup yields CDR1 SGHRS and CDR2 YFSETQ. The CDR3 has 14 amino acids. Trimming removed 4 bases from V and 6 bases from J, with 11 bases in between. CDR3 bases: TGCGCCAGCAGCCCTGGCTCCCGTAATTCACCCCTCCACTTT. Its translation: CASSPGSRNSPLHF.

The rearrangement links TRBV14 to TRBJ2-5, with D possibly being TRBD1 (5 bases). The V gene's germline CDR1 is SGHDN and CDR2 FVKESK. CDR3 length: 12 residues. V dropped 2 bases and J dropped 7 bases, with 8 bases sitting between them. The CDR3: CASSQSRVTQYF. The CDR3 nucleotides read TGTGCCAGCAGCCAATCCAGGGTGACCCAGTACTTC.

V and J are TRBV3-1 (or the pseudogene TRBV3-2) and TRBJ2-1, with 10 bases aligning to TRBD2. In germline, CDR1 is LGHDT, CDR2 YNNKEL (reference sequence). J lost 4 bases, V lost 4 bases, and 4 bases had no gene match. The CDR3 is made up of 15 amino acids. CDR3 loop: CASSRSGGGYNEQFF. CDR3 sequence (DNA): TGTGCCAGCAGCCGAAGCGGGGGGGGGTACAATGAGCAGTTCTTC.

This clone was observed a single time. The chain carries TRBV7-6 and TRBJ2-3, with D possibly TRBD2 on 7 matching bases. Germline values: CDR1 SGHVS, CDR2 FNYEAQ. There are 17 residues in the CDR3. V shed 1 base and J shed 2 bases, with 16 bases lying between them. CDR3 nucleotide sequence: TGTGCCAGCAGCTTAGGGGCCCGGGGGGCCTACACAGATACGCAGTATTTT. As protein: CASSLGARGAYTDTQYF.

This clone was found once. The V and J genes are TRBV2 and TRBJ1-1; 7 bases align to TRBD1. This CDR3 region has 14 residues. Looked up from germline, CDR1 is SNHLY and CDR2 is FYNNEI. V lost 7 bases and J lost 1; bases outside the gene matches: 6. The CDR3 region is CASTKDRQNTEAFF. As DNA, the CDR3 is TGTGCCAGCACCAAGGACAGGCAGAACACTGAAGCTTTCTTT.

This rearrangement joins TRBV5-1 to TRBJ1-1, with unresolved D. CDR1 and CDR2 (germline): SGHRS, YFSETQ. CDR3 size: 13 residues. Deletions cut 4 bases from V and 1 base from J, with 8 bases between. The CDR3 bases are TGCGCCAGCAGCCCCACAGAGAACACTGAAGCTTTCTTT. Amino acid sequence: CASSPTENTEAFF.

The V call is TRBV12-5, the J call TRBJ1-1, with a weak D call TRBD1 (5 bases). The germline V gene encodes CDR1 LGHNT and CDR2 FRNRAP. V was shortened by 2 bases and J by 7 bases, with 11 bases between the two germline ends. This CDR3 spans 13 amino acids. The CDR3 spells CASGLNYRSEAFF. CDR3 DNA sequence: TGTGCTAGTGGTTTGAACTACAGGAGTGAAGCTTTCTTT.

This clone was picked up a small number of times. The CDR3 DNA follows: TGTGCCAGCAGCGACAGCTTTTACGAGCAGTACTTC. It translates to CASSDSFYEQYF. The rearrangement links TRBV2 to TRBJ2-7; D is possibly TRBD1 (5 bases). The CDR3 extends over 12 amino acids. V was pared by 6 bases and J by 4 bases, with 10 bases between. The germline gives CDR1 SNHLY, CDR2 FYNNEI. Supplemented by reference TRBV2 and TRBJ2-7, the full variable domain reads EPEVTQTPSHQVTQMGQEVILRCVPISNHLYFYWYRQILGQKVEFLVSFYNNEISEKSEIFDDQFSVERPDGSNFTLKIRSTKLEDSAMYFCASSDSFYEQYFGPGTRLTVT.

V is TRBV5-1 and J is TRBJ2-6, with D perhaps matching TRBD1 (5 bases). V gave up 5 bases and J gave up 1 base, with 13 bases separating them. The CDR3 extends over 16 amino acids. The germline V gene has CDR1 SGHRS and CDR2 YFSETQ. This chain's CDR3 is CASRLPGFSGANVLTF. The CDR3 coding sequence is TGCGCCAGCAGATTACCAGGGTTTTCTGGGGCCAACGTCCTGACTTTC. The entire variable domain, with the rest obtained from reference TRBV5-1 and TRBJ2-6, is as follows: KAGVTQTPRYLIKTRGQQVTLSCSPISGHRSVSWYQQTPGQGLQFLFEYFSETQRNKGNFPGRFSGRQFSNSRSEMNVSTLELGDSALYLCASRLPGFSGANVLTFGAGSRLTVL.

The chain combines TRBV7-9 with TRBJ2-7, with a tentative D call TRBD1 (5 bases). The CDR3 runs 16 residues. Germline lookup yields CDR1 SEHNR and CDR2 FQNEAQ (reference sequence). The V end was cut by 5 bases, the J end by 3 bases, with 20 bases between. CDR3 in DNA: TGTGCCAGCAGCCTACCCTCGGGCAGGGTTTACTACGAGCAGTACTTC. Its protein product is CASSLPSGRVYYEQYF.

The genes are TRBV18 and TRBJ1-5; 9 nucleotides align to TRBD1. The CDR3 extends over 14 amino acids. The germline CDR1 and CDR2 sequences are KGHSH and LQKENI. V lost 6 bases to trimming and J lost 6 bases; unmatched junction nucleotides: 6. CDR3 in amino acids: CASSPGQGFQPQHF. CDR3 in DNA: TGTGCCAGCTCGCCGGGACAGGGTTTTCAGCCCCAGCATTTT.

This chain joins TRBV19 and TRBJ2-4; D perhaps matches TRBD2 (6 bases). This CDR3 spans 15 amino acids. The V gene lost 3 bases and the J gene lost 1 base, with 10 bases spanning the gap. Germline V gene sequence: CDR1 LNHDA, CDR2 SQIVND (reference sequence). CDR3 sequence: CASSISRGAKNIQYF. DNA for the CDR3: TGTGCCAGTAGTATTTCCCGGGGGGCCAAAAACATTCAGTACTTC.